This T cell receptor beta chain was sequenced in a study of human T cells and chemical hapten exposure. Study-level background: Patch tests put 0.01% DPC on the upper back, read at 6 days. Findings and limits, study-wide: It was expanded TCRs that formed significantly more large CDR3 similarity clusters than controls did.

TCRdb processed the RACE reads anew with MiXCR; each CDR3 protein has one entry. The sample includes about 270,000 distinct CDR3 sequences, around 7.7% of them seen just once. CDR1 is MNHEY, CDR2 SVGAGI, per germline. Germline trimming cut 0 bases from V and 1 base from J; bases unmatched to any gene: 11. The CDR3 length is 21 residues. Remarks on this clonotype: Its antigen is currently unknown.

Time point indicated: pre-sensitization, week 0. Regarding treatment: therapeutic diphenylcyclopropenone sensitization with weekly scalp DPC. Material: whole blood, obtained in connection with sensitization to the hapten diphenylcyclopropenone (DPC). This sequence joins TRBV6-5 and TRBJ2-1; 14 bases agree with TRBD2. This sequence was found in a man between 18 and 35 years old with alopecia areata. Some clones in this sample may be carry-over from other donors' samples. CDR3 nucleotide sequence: TGTGCCAGCAGTTACTCTGGAACGGGACTAGCGGGGGCCCGGTCCTACAATGAGCAGTTCTTC. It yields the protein CASSYSGTGLAGARSYNEQFF.